These 25 T cell receptor beta chains originate from one sample sequenced in a study of OX40 agonist ivuxolimab in advanced cancers. The method was immunoSEQ multiplex PCR; TCRdb's version includes in-frame clones alone and lacks a portion of them. The profile shows some 42,000 clones, 70% to 90% of them singletons. Sequenced material: CD4+ or CD8+ T cells sorted from blood, taken in a trial of the OX40 agonist ivuxolimab. The source of these receptors is an adult with an advanced solid tumor such as melanoma, head and neck, liver or kidney cancer.

This rearrangement joins TRBV4-3 to TRBJ2-3, with 10 bases identical to TRBD2. Germline V gene data show CDR1 as LGHNA and CDR2 as YSLEER. CDR3 length equals 17 residues. V was clipped by 0 bases and J by 1 base; unmatched bases: 4. CDR3 sequence reads: CASSQELSGGGTDTQYF. The DNA for the CDR3 is TGCGCCAGCAGCCAAGAGTTAAGCGGGGGGGGCACAGATACGCAGTATTTT.

The CDR3 here is CASSPQRSPNTGELFF. The CDR3, as DNA: TGTGCCAGCAGCCCGCAAAGGAGCCCGAACACCGGGGAGCTGTTTTTT. V and J are TRBV4-2 and TRBJ2-2; D gene uncertain. Trimming shortened V by 4 bases and J by 0 bases, and 12 bases separated the two germline ends. Per germline, CDR1 LGHNA and CDR2 YNFKEQ. The CDR3 extends over 16 amino acids.

This clone was observed once. The chain has TRBV15 and TRBJ1-1; D might be TRBD1 (6 bases). The V and J ends lost 5 bases and 1 base respectively, with 17 bases between them. The CDR3 is made up of 16 amino acids. Germline CDR1 is LNHNV and CDR2 is YYDKDF (reference sequence). CDR3 DNA: TGTGCCACCAGCCCCAGGGGAACGGGAAAGAACACTGAAGCTTTCTTT. This gives the protein CATSPRGTGKNTEAFF.

The J gene is TRBJ2-6, the V gene TRBV4-1; a possible D gene is TRBD1 (6 bases). CDR3 length equals 19 residues. Germline V gene sequence: CDR1 MGHRA, CDR2 YSYEKL. The germline V and J ends were trimmed by 2 bases and 0 bases, with 17 bases remaining between them. DNA of the CDR3: TGCGCCAGCAGCCAACTCTCGGGACAAAAACTCTCTGGGGCCAACGTCCTGACTTTC. As protein: CASSQLSGQKLSGANVLTF.

The rearrangement joins TRBV5-1 to TRBJ1-1; D possibly corresponds to TRBD1 (5 bases). Germline lookup yields CDR1 SGHRS and CDR2 YFSETQ. The CDR3 consists of 15 residues. Between the trimmed V and J ends, which lost 4 bases and 1 base, there was a span of 14 bases. The CDR3 reads CASSPWKGPNTEAFF. The CDR3 bases are TGCGCCAGCAGCCCATGGAAGGGGCCGAACACTGAAGCTTTCTTT.

This clone was counted a few times. This chain joins TRBV4-1 and TRBJ2-2; D may be TRBD1 (5 bases). This CDR3 contains 14 residues. Germline CDR1 is MGHRA and CDR2 is YSYEKL. With 1 base removed from V and 6 bases from J, the gap between germline ends came to 9 bases. CDR3 sequence reads: CASSQVPTAGELFF. CDR3 sequence (DNA): TGCGCCAGCAGCCAAGTACCGACAGCCGGGGAGCTGTTTTTT.

The chain couples TRBV29-1 to TRBJ2-7; a weak D match, TRBD1 (6 bases). The CDR3 has 13 residues. The germline gives CDR1 SQVTM, CDR2 ANQGSEA. Between the trimmed V and J ends, which lost 3 bases and 4 bases, there was a span of 13 bases. The chain's CDR3 is CSVEGNREYEQYF. The CDR3 DNA is TGCAGCGTTGAGGGTAACAGGGAATACGAGCAGTACTTC.

This clone was seen once. The V call is TRBV19, the J call TRBJ2-6; D is perhaps TRBD2 (6 bases). Germline V lookup: CDR1 LNHDA, CDR2 SQIVND (reference sequence). Trimming left V 1 base short and J 2 bases short, with 9 bases between. The CDR3 length is 16 residues. The CDR3 region has the DNA TGTGCCAGTAGTATAGGTGGAGGGGCTGGGGCCAACGTCCTGACTTTC. Amino acid sequence: CASSIGGGAGANVLTF.

The chain employs TRBV28 and TRBJ2-3; 9 bases agree with TRBD2. V gave up 3 bases and J gave up 2 bases; unmatched junction bases: 15. The CDR3 has 19 amino acids. Germline V gene lookup returns CDR1 MDHEN and CDR2 SYDVKM. The CDR3 region is CASSFWYSGGPYNTDTQYF. The CDR3 DNA sequence: TGTGCCAGCAGTTTTTGGTACAGCGGGGGGCCTTACAACACAGATACGCAGTATTTT.

The chain is built from TRBV7-2 and TRBJ2-1; D might be TRBD2 (5 bases). In germline, CDR1 is SGHTA, CDR2 FQGNSA. The ends were cut back, 2 bases at V and 2 bases at J, with 13 bases in the middle. CDR3 size: 16 residues. CDR3 in amino acids: CASSLSLTGTYNEQFF. The CDR3 DNA sequence: TGTGCCAGCAGCTTATCTCTCACGGGGACCTACAATGAGCAGTTCTTC.

J is TRBJ1-1 and V is TRBV15; a possible D gene is TRBD1 (5 bases). Trimming shortened V by 0 bases and J by 7 bases, and 6 bases separated the two germline ends. In germline, CDR1 is LNHNV, CDR2 YYDKDF (reference sequence). There are 12 residues in the CDR3. The CDR3 spells CATSREGGEAFF. The CDR3 DNA reads as TGTGCCACCAGCAGAGAGGGGGGTGAAGCTTTCTTT.

The CDR3 loop is CSVDSLETDTQYF. In DNA form, the CDR3 reads TGCAGCGTTGACAGCCTAGAAACAGATACGCAGTATTTT. The chain employs TRBV29-1 and TRBJ2-3; D remains ambiguous. Germline V CDR1 and CDR2: SQVTM, ANQGSEA. V was trimmed by 3 bases and J by 3 bases, leaving 10 bases between them. The CDR3 is made up of 13 amino acids.

This chain uses TRBV9 with TRBJ2-5; 10 nucleotides align to TRBD2. Germline V CDR1 and CDR2: SGDLS, YYNGEE. The CDR3 consists of 15 residues. J was trimmed by 4 bases and V by 0 bases; bases with no gene match: 3. This chain's CDR3 is CASSVELAGRETQYF. The CDR3 nucleotides are TGTGCCAGCAGCGTAGAACTAGCGGGGAGAGAGACCCAGTACTTC.

The chain couples TRBV6-6 to TRBJ2-1, with D tentatively TRBD1 (6 bases). Trimming took 5 bases from V and 2 from J, leaving 13 bases between them. This CDR3 spans 15 amino acids. Germline V lookup: CDR1 MNHNY, CDR2 SVGAGI (reference sequence). CDR3 amino acids: CASSPNRDTYNEQFF. The DNA for the CDR3 is TGTGCCAGCAGTCCGAACCGGGACACCTACAATGAGCAGTTCTTC.

V gene TRBV23-1 combines with J gene TRBJ1-1; TRBD1 matches 10 bases. TRBV23-1 is an ORF for which the function is uncertain. The length of the CDR3 is 16 residues. V shed 10 bases, J shed 2 bases, and the junction held 13 bases outside the gene matches. CDR3 bases: TGCGCCACCTTCACAATCCGGACAGGGGGTAACACTGAAGCTTTCTTT. Translating gives CATFTIRTGGNTEAFF.

V is TRBV4-3 and J is TRBJ2-7; D gene ambiguous. This CDR3 is 14 amino acids long. In germline, CDR1 is LGHNA, CDR2 YSLEER. V was clipped by 3 bases and J by 1 base, with 10 bases between them. CDR3 amino acids: CASSQTPTSYEQYV. CDR3 DNA sequence: TGCGCCAGCAGCCAGACGCCAACTTCCTACGAGCAGTACGTC.

This chain connects TRBV19 to TRBJ2-5; weak D call: TRBD1 (6 bases). The germline CDR1 and CDR2 sequences are LNHDA and SQIVND (reference sequence). The length of the CDR3 is 14 residues. The V end lost 2 bases, the J end lost 3 bases, and 10 bases lay between the germline ends. CDR3 coding DNA: TGTGCCAGTAGTATACGACAGGAGGAAGAGACCCAGTACTTC. Encoded protein: CASSIRQEEETQYF.

This clone was counted a single time. V gene TRBV7-2 combines with J gene TRBJ2-3, with TRBD2 matching 7 bases. V shed 6 bases, J shed 6 bases, and the junction held 6 bases outside the gene matches. The CDR3 is 13 residues long. Germline CDR1 is SGHTA and CDR2 is FQGNSA. CDR3 nucleotide sequence: TGTGCCAGCAGTCCATGGGGGGGGGATACGCAGTATTTT. It codes for CASSPWGGDTQYF.

The V gene is TRBV19, the J gene TRBJ1-2; D unresolved. Germline assignment: CDR1 LNHDA and CDR2 SQIVND (reference sequence). Trimming removed 5 bases from V and 6 bases from J, with 13 bases in between. CDR3 length: 13 residues. CDR3 DNA: TGTGCCAGTAGTGCCTTCGGAGCTGATGGCTACACCTTC. Translated, it gives CASSAFGADGYTF.

This chain uses TRBV10-1 with TRBJ2-7, with 11 nucleotides matching TRBD2. J lost 7 bases, V lost 11 bases, and 10 bases had no gene match. The CDR3 extends over 13 amino acids. Germline values: CDR1 WNHNN, CDR2 SYGVQD (reference sequence). The CDR3 sequence: CAGPWTSGWEQYV. In DNA, the CDR3 is TGCGCCGGCCCGTGGACTAGCGGGTGGGAGCAGTACGTC.

The chain recombines TRBV6-5 with TRBJ2-7; no clear D gene. V lost 4 bases to trimming and J lost 6 bases, with 7 bases between them. Looked up from germline, CDR1 is MNHEY and CDR2 is SVGAGI. The CDR3 loop spans 11 amino acids. In nucleotides, the CDR3 is TGTGCCAGCAGTTCGATGGGCGAGCAGTACGTC. Its translation is CASSSMGEQYV.

This chain links TRBV6-5 with TRBJ1-6, with D possibly being TRBD1 (6 bases). Germline loops: CDR1 MNHEY, CDR2 SVGAGI. The CDR3 extends over 14 amino acids. Trimming cost V 5 bases and J 12 bases, with 17 bases left between them. CDR3 loop: CASSLGAFGGPLHF. The CDR3 coding sequence is TGTGCCAGCAGTCTGGGGGCCTTCGGGGGACCCCTCCACTTT.

A single count supports this clone. The gene calls are TRBV29-1 and TRBJ2-2, with D perhaps TRBD1 (6 bases). The CDR3 is made up of 15 amino acids. Trimming removed 6 bases at V and 3 bases at J, with 17 bases between. Germline CDR1 reads SQVTM; CDR2 reads ANQGSEA. CDR3 amino acids: CSVISGRTDTGELFF. DNA of the CDR3: TGCAGCGTCATCTCAGGCCGGACAGACACCGGGGAGCTGTTTTTT.

The chain couples TRBV10-2 to TRBJ1-4; D might be TRBD1 (5 bases). CDR3 length: 16 residues. V shed 8 bases and J shed 8 bases, with 24 bases lying between them. Germline CDR1 reads WSHSY; CDR2 reads SAAADI. CDR3 in amino acids: CASGESPGTYPEKLFF. The CDR3 nucleotides read TGCGCCAGCGGGGAGAGCCCCGGGACTTACCCCGAAAAACTGTTTTTT.

CDR3 in DNA: TGTGCCAGCGCATCCAGTGTAGTCTCTAGGGAGCAGTACGTC. It is translated as CASASSVVSREQYV. This chain joins TRBV28 and TRBJ2-7, with D hard to call. The CDR3 is made up of 14 amino acids. CDR1 and CDR2 from the germline V gene are MDHEN and SYDVKM. V lost 8 bases to trimming and J lost 7 bases, with 21 bases between them.